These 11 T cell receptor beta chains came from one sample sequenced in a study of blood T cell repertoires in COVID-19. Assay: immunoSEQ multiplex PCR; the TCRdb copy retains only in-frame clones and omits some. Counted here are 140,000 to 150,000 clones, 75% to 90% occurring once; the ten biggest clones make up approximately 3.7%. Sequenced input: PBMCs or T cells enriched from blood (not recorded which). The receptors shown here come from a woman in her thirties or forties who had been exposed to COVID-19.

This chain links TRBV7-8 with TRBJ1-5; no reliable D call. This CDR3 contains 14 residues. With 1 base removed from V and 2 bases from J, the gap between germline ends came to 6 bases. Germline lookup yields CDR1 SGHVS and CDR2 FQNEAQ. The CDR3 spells CASSLGGGNQPQHF. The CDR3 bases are TGTGCCAGCAGCTTAGGAGGAGGCAATCAGCCCCAGCATTTT.

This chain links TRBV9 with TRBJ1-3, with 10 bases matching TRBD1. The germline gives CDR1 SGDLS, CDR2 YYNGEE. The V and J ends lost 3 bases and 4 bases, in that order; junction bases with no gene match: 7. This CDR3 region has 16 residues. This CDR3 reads CASSAWDRGSGNTIYF. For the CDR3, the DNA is TGTGCCAGCAGCGCCTGGGACAGGGGATCCGGAAACACCATATATTTT.

In nucleotides, the CDR3 is TGTGCCAGCAGTTTGAGAGGGGGCGGCGAGACCCAGTACTTC. It yields the protein CASSLRGGGETQYF. This chain links TRBV28 with TRBJ2-5; 7 bases are a match to TRBD1. The trim removed 3 bases at V and 5 bases at J, leaving 6 bases unmatched. The CDR3 contains 14 residues. Germline V lookup: CDR1 MDHEN, CDR2 SYDVKM.

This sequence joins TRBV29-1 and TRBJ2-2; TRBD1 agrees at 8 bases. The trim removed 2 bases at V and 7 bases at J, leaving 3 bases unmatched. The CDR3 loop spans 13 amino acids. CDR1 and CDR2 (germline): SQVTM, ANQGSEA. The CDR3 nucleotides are TGCAGCGTTGAACAGGGGGCTGGCGGGGAGCTGTTTTTT. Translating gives CSVEQGAGGELFF.

The CDR3 protein is CASSGILQGVDEKLFF. The CDR3 coding sequence is TGTGCCAGCAGTGGGATTTTACAGGGGGTTGATGAAAAACTGTTTTTT. The chain couples TRBV2 to TRBJ1-4, with 8 bases that match TRBD1. CDR3 length: 16 residues. In germline, CDR1 is SNHLY, CDR2 FYNNEI. V dropped 4 bases and J dropped 6; count of bases not matched to a gene: 10.

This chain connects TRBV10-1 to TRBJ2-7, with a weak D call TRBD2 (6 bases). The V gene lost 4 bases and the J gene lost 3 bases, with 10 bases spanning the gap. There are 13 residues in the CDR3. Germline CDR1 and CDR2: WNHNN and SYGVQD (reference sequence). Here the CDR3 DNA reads TGCGCCAGCAGTGTTGGGGAGGACTACGAGCAGTACTTC. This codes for CASSVGEDYEQYF.

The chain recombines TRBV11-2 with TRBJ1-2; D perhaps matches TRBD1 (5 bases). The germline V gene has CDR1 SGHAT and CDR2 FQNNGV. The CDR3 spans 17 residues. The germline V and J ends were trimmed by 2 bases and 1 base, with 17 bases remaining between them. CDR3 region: CASSLRFEAGFNYGYTF. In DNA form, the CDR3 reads TGTGCCAGCAGCTTACGATTCGAGGCAGGGTTTAACTATGGCTACACCTTC.

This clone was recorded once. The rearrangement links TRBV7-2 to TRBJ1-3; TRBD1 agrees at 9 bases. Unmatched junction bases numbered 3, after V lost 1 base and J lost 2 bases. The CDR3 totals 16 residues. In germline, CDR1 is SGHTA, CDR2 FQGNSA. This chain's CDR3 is CASSLVGTGPGNTIYF. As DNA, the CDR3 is TGTGCCAGCAGCTTAGTAGGGACAGGGCCTGGAAACACCATATATTTT.

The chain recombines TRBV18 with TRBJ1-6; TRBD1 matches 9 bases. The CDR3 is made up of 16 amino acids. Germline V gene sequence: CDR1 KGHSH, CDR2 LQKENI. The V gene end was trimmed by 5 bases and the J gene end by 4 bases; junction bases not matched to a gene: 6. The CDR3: CASSSTTGGYNSPLHF. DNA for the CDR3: TGTGCCAGCTCATCGACGACAGGGGGGTATAATTCACCCCTCCACTTT.

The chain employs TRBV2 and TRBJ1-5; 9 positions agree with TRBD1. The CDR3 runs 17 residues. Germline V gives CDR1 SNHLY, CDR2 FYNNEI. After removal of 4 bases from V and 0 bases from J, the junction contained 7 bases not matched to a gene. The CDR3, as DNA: TGTGCCAGCAGTGTATCCGGGACAGGGTCTAGCAATCAGCCCCAGCATTTT. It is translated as CASSVSGTGSSNQPQHF.

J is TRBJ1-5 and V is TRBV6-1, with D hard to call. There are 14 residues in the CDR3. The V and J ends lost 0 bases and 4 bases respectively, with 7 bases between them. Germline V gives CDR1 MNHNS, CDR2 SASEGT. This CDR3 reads CASSEATGNQPQHF. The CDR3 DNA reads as TGTGCCAGCAGTGAAGCGACTGGGAATCAGCCCCAGCATTTT.